A selection of T cell receptor beta chains follows, all from one sample in a study of T cells in Graves' hyperthyroidism and ophthalmopathy. TCRdb recomputed calls from the multiplex PCR reads with MiXCR, one row per CDR3 protein. The repertoire holds a few hundred thousand distinct CDR3 sequences, with less than 20% as singletons. Sequenced: blood. These receptors all stem from a young woman with Graves' hyperthyroidism. Each CDR3 is given with its conserved first and last residue. D genes are given only for firm matches. Clone size is stated in some rows and not others, as once, few, many or a class when expanded.

CDR3aa	CDR3nt	d_gene	v_gene	j_gene	abundance
CASSLAGAGEESGIEQYF	TGTGCCAGCAGCTTAGCGGGCGCAGGGGAGGAAAGCGGGATCGAGCAGTACTTC	.	TRBV7-9	TRBJ2-7	many
CASSLLPAYEQYF	TGCGCCAGCAGTCTGCTCCCTGCCTACGAGCAGTACTTC	.	TRBV4-1	TRBJ2-7	many
CASSNKRQDPCRPLHF	TGTGCCAGCAGTAACAAAAGACAGGATCCTTGCCGGCCCCTCCACTTT	.	TRBV6-1	TRBJ1-6	few
CAISEQDRGPNYGYTF	TGTGCCATCAGTGAGCAAGACAGGGGGCCCAACTATGGCTACACCTTC	TRBD1	TRBV10-3	TRBJ1-2	many
CASSLVEVYGTGAYEQYF	TGTGCCAGCAGCTTAGTGGAGGTGTATGGGACAGGGGCCTACGAGCAGTACTTC	TRBD1	TRBV7-9	TRBJ2-7	.
CSASRGRNTEAFF	TGCAGTGCTAGCCGGGGCCGGAACACTGAAGCTTTCTTT	.	TRBV20-1	TRBJ1-1	.
CASALATGGPETQYF	TGTGCCAGTGCCCTAGCAACGGGAGGGCCTGAGACCCAGTACTTC	TRBD2	TRBV2	TRBJ2-5	many
CATSRDSGRGLLNQPQHF	TGTGCCACCAGCAGAGATTCGGGAAGAGGGTTACTAAATCAGCCCCAGCATTTT	.	TRBV15	TRBJ1-5	few
CASKGSGAGVPEQYF	TGTGCCAGCAAAGGAAGTGGGGCAGGGGTTCCCGAGCAGTACTTC	.	TRBV28	TRBJ2-7	few
CASENRGGGAEAFF	TGTGCCAGCGAGAACAGGGGAGGTGGTGCTGAAGCTTTCTTT	TRBD1	TRBV6-2/TRBV6-3	TRBJ1-1	.
CASSLQAGGGNEQFF	TGTGCCAGCAGCTTACAAGCGGGGGGGGGGAATGAGCAGTTCTTC	TRBD2	TRBV7-3	TRBJ2-1	.
CASSTGGEGLEDTQYF	TGTGCCAGCAGTACGGGGGGGGAGGGCCTCGAGGATACGCAGTATTTT	TRBD2	TRBV28	TRBJ2-3	few
CASSVATPAKADTQYF	TGTGCCAGCAGCGTAGCTACACCAGCGAAGGCAGATACGCAGTATTTT	.	TRBV9	TRBJ2-3	.
CASSPGTWGEAFF	TGTGCCAGCAGCCCGGGGACATGGGGTGAAGCTTTCTTT	.	TRBV3-1	TRBJ1-1	many
CASSVTGRNTEAFF	TGTGCCAGCAGTGTAACCGGACGGAACACTGAAGCTTTCTTT	.	TRBV19	TRBJ1-1	many
CAWSVTGHLYGYTF	TGTGCCTGGAGTGTAACGGGACACCTCTATGGCTACACCTTC	.	TRBV30	TRBJ1-2	.
CARRAESSSYNEQFF	TGTGCCAGAAGGGCCGAGAGCAGCTCCTACAATGAGCAGTTCTTC	.	TRBV2	TRBJ2-1	many
CASSQDGVTGELFF	TGTGCCAGCAGCCAAGATGGCGTCACCGGGGAGCTGTTTTTT	.	TRBV7-9	TRBJ2-2	.